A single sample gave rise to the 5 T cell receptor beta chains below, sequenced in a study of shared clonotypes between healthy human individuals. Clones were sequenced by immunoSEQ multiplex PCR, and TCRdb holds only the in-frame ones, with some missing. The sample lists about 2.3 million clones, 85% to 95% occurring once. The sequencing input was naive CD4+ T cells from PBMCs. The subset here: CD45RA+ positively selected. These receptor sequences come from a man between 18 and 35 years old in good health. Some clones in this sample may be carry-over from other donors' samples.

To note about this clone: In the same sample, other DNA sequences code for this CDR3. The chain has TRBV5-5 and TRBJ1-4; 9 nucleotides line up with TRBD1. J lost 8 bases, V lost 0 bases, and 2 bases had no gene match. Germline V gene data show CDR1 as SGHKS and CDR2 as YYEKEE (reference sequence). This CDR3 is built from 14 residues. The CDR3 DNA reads TGTGCCAGCAGCTTGGGAGGGACAGGGGAAAAACTGTTTTTT. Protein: CASSLGGTGEKLFF.

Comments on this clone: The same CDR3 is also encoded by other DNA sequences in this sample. The CDR3 DNA reads TGTGCCAGCAGCGTCGGGGGAGCAGATACGCAGTATTTT. Translation gives CASSVGGADTQYF. J is TRBJ2-3 and V is TRBV9; D perhaps matches TRBD2 (6 bases). Deletions cut 2 bases from V and 4 bases from J, with 8 bases between. The CDR3 contains 13 residues. Germline V gives CDR1 SGDLS, CDR2 YYNGEE. Full variable domain (remainder filled in from reference TRBV9 and TRBJ2-3): DSGVTQTPKHLITATGQRVTLRCSPRSGDLSVYWYQQSLDQGLQFLIQYYNGEERAKGNILERFSAQQFPDLHSELNLSSLELGDSALYFCASSVGGADTQYFGPGTRLTVL.

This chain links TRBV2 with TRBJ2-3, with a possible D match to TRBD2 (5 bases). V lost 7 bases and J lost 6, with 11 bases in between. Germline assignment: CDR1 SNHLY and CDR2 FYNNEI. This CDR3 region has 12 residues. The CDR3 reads CASTSAADTQYF. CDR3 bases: TGTGCCAGCACCTCAGCGGCCGATACGCAGTATTTT.

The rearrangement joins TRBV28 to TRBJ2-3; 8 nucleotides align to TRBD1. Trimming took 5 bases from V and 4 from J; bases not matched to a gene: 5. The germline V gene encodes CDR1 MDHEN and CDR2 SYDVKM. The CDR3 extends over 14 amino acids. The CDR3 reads CASSRLTGADTQYF. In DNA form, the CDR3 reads TGTGCCAGCAGTCGGCTGACAGGGGCAGATACGCAGTATTTT.

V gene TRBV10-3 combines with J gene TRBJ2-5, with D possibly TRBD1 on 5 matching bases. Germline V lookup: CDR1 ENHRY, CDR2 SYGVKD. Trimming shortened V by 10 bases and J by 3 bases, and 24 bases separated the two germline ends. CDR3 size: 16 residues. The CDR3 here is CATRKGQAKGKETQYF. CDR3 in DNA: TGTGCCACCCGGAAGGGGCAGGCCAAGGGGAAAGAGACCCAGTACTTC.